This is a list of T cell receptor beta chains from one sample in a study of cytomegalovirus exposure and HLA in healthy donors. Repertoires were generated with immunoSEQ multiplex PCR, while TCRdb's copy carries only in-frame clones and drops some. The repertoire includes over 110,000 clones, around 90% of them detected once, and around 10% sits in the top ten. Sequencing was carried out using PBMCs. These receptors all stem from a man between 18 and 35 years old in good health and CMV-seropositive. CDR3s include the opening cysteine and the closing phenylalanine or tryptophan. Fields, in order: J gene, clone size, V gene, D gene, CDR3 DNA, CDR3 protein. A D gene is named only where the DNA matches it firmly. Not every row has a clone size; where given, it reads once, few, many or a size class.

TRBJ2-1 - TRBV2 TRBD2 TGTGCCAGCAGAGACAGCGGGAGAACGGTCAATGAGCAGTTCTTC CASRDSGRTVNEQFF
TRBJ2-1 few TRBV5-6 TRBD2 TGTGCCAGCAGCTTGGCGCTAGCGGGGGGGCAGTTCTTC CASSLALAGGQFF
TRBJ2-2 few TRBV2 - TGTGCCAGCAGTGGGACTACACAGAACACCGGGGAGCTGTTTTTT CASSGTTQNTGELFF
TRBJ2-7 - TRBV4-1 TRBD2 TGCGCCAGCAGCCAAGGGGTGCGGGAGTTCGACGAGCAGTACTTC CASSQGVREFDEQYF
TRBJ2-7 - TRBV11-2 TRBD1 TGTGCCAGCAGCTTACTTACGGGACAGGCCTACGAGCAGTACTTC CASSLLTGQAYEQYF
TRBJ2-7 - TRBV2 TRBD1 TGTGCCAGCAGTACCGTCCGGGACAGGGCAGTCCACGAGCAGTACTTC CASSTVRDRAVHEQYF
TRBJ2-7 - TRBV7-8 TRBD1 TGTGCCAGCAGCTTAGTATCGGACAGGGGCTACGAGCAGTACTTC CASSLVSDRGYEQYF
TRBJ1-4 - TRBV2 - TGTGCCAGCAGTGAAGCGCAGGGCAGGGCGGCCCAAAAACTGTTTTTT CASSEAQGRAAQKLFF
TRBJ2-7 - TRBV7-9 TRBD2 TGTGCCAGCAGCTCCTGGACTAGCGGTTCTCCGGTGGAGCAGTACTTC CASSSWTSGSPVEQYF
TRBJ1-1 - TRBV7-6 - TGTGCCAGCAGCTTAGCGGGGGGAGCCACTGAAGCTTTCTTT CASSLAGGATEAFF
TRBJ1-5 - TRBV28 TRBD1 TGTGCCAGCAGTCCGTTCGGGACAGCAAGTTATCAGCCCCAGCATTTT CASSPFGTASYQPQHF
TRBJ1-3 - TRBV2 - TGTGCCAGCAGCCCCTTAAGAAACACCATATATTTT CASSPLRNTIYF
TRBJ1-4 - TRBV6-1 - TGTGCCAGCAGTGATCTTTCAGGAACTAATGAAAAACTGTTTTTT CASSDLSGTNEKLFF
TRBJ1-1 - TRBV7-8 - TGTGCCAGCAGCCTCCTGTCCACTGAAGCTTTCTTT CASSLLSTEAFF
TRBJ1-3 - TRBV27 - TGTGCCAGCAGTACCTTAGTTGGAAACACCATATATTTT CASSTLVGNTIYF
TRBJ2-1 - TRBV6-5 - TGTGCCAGCAGCCCCTCCCCTACAGGGCCCGAGCAGTTCTTC CASSPSPTGPEQFF
TRBJ1-1 - TRBV10-1 TRBD1 TGCGCCAGCAGTGACTCCGGACAGGGGACCACTGAAGCTTTCTTT CASSDSGQGTTEAFF
TRBJ1-1 - TRBV30 - TGTGCCGGGAGGGTAGGGAGGAATGAAGCTTTCTTT CAGRVGRNEAFF
TRBJ2-1 once TRBV11-3 - TGTGCCAGCAGCCTGGGGCGTAATGAGCAGTTCTTC CASSLGRNEQFF
TRBJ2-3 - TRBV30 - TGTGCCTGGAGTCAGAATGCAGATACGCAGTATTTT CAWSQNADTQYF
TRBJ2-3 - TRBV6-1 TRBD1 TGTGCCAGCAGTCAAGGGACAGGGAGAAGGACAGATACGCAGTATTTT CASSQGTGRRTDTQYF
TRBJ1-4 - TRBV29-1 - TGCAGCGTTACGGACACGACTAATGAAAAACTGTTTTTT CSVTDTTNEKLFF
TRBJ1-2 - TRBV4-2 TRBD1 TGTGCCAGCAGCTCCCGACAGGGGGGAATATTGGATGGCTACACCTTC CASSSRQGGILDGYTF
TRBJ2-7 - TRBV18 TRBD1 TGTGCCAGCTCACCACAGAGAATGACAGGGAATACCTACGAGCAGTACTTC CASSPQRMTGNTYEQYF
TRBJ2-4 few TRBV9 TRBD1 TGTGCCAGCAGCGTAGAGGGACAGGGTGGAAACATTCAGTACTTC CASSVEGQGGNIQYF
TRBJ2-1 - TRBV5-1 TRBD2 TGCGCCAGCCGGGCTAGCGGGAGTAACAATGAGCAGTTCTTC CASRASGSNNEQFF
TRBJ2-5 - TRBV14 TRBD2 TGTGCCAGCAGCCAAGGAACGGGAGGGCGGGAGACCCAGTACTTC CASSQGTGGRETQYF
TRBJ2-3 - TRBV25-1 TRBD2 TGTGCCAGCAGTGCCCGGGGGGGCACAGATACGCAGTATTTT CASSARGGTDTQYF
TRBJ2-1 once TRBV5-1 - TGCGCCAGCAGCTTTACAGGGAGCTCCTACAATGAGCAGTTCTTC CASSFTGSSYNEQFF
TRBJ2-1 once TRBV9 TRBD2 TGTGCCAGCAGCGTATACAGCGGGAAAATCTACAATGAGCAGTTCTTC CASSVYSGKIYNEQFF
TRBJ1-5 - TRBV5-1 - TGCGCCAGCAGCTTGGGGGAGGGGAAGCCCCAGCATTTT CASSLGEGKPQHF
TRBJ2-7 - TRBV10-1 TRBD2 TGCGCCAGCAGTGAGTCTCCCTACCGGGGGGCCTACGAGCAGTACTTC CASSESPYRGAYEQYF
TRBJ2-2 - TRBV5-4 TRBD1 TGTGCCAGCAGCGGGGACAGGACCGGGGAGCTGTTTTTT CASSGDRTGELFF
TRBJ2-2 - TRBV5-4 TRBD2 TGTGCCAGCAGCTTGGCGTTGTTACTAGCGGATAGGGACGGGGAGCTGTTTTTT CASSLALLLADRDGELFF
TRBJ2-1 - TRBV27 - TGTGCCAGCAGTTTTTCAGGTTACAATGAGCAGTTCTTC CASSFSGYNEQFF
TRBJ1-2 - TRBV4-1 TRBD1 TGCGCCAGCAGCTATCCACTCCGACAGGGAGCTAACTATGGCTACACCTTC CASSYPLRQGANYGYTF
TRBJ2-7 - TRBV6-5 - TGTGCCCACAGGGGGGGGCACGAGCAGTACTTC CAHRGGHEQYF
TRBJ2-1 - TRBV29-1 TRBD1 TGCAGCGTCCCAGGGGGGACAGGGGCACCGTACAATGAGCAGTTCTTC CSVPGGTGAPYNEQFF
TRBJ1-3 - TRBV11-2 TRBD1 TGTGCCAGCAGCGGGACAGGGGCTTCTGGAAACACCATATATTTT CASSGTGASGNTIYF
TRBJ1-2 - TRBV5-1 - TGCGCCAGCAGCTTGGCCTCGGGGAATGGCTACACCTTC CASSLASGNGYTF
TRBJ1-1 once TRBV4-1 - TGCGCCAGCAGCCAGTTCGTTCCGGGGGAAAACACTGAAGCTTTCTTT CASSQFVPGENTEAFF
TRBJ2-2 - TRBV11-2 TRBD1 TGTGCCAGCAGCCCAGGACAGGGCACCGGGGAGCTGTTTTTT CASSPGQGTGELFF
TRBJ2-1 - TRBV6-6 TRBD2 TGTGCCAGCTGGACTAGCGGGAACTACAATGAGCAGTTCTTC CASWTSGNYNEQFF
TRBJ2-1 - TRBV10-3 - TGTGCCATCAGTGAGAGGGGGAGCTCCTACAATGAGCAGTTCTTC CAISERGSSYNEQFF
TRBJ2-5 - TRBV18 - TGTGCCAGCTCACCAGAGACAGGACCCGAAGAGACCCAGTACTTC CASSPETGPEETQYF
TRBJ2-3 - TRBV9 TRBD2 TGTGCCAGCAGCGTAGCCACTCTAGCGGTTGGAGATACGCAGTATTTT CASSVATLAVGDTQYF
TRBJ2-7 - TRBV5-1 - TGCGCCAGCAGCTTGGCCGGCAGGGGAGCCTACGAGCAGTACTTC CASSLAGRGAYEQYF
TRBJ2-3 - TRBV10-1 TRBD2 TGCGCCAGCAGCGGGACTAACACAGATACGCAGTATTTT CASSGTNTDTQYF
TRBJ2-1 - TRBV1 - TGCACCAGCAGCCAAGATCTCGGTGAGCAGTTCTTC CTSSQDLGEQFF
TRBJ2-7 - TRBV28 - TGTGCCAGCAGTTTGGCAGGGGTTGGAGTACGCTACGAGCAGTACTTC CASSLAGVGVRYEQYF
TRBJ1-2 - TRBV9 - TGTGCCAGCAGCCCCCGGAGCGGCTCTAACTATGGCTACACCTTC CASSPRSGSNYGYTF
TRBJ1-1 - TRBV7-9 TRBD1 TGTGCCAGCAGCTTAGCGACAGGGGGAGTCACTGAAGCTTTCTTT CASSLATGGVTEAFF
TRBJ1-1 - TRBV29-1 - TGCAGCGTTGTTGGGCTTTCGACTGAAGCTTTCTTT CSVVGLSTEAFF
TRBJ1-5 - TRBV5-6 TRBD1 TGTGCCAGCAGCGTATACCGGGACAGGCTGAATCAGCCCCAGCATTTT CASSVYRDRLNQPQHF